These 5 T cell receptor beta chains were all obtained from the same sample, sequenced in a study of breast tumors, draining lymph nodes, adjacent tissues. MiXCR, run by TCRdb on the multiplex PCR reads, gives a single entry per CDR3 protein. The table shows some 130,000 distinct CDR3 sequences, with 20% occurring only once. Samples came from axillary lymph nodes draining the breast cancer. Input material: axillary lymph node tissue. All receptors derive from a female donor with breast cancer. Some clones in this sample may be carry-over from other donors' samples.

This clonotype was seen repeatedly, ten times or more. This chain connects TRBV2 to TRBJ2-7; no clear D. V was cut by 7 bases and J by 4 bases, with 14 bases left in between. Germline V CDR1 and CDR2: SNHLY, FYNNEI. The CDR3 has 13 residues. Written as DNA, the CDR3 is TGTGCCAGCACCAACGTGGACGGATACGAGCAGTACTTC. Translated: CASTNVDGYEQYF.

This clonotype was detected many times. This rearrangement joins TRBV18 to TRBJ2-7; no definite D call. The CDR3 contains 14 residues. Germline V gene sequence: CDR1 KGHSH, CDR2 LQKENI. Trimming cost V 3 bases and J 2 bases, with 11 bases left between them. CDR3 bases: TGTGCCAGCTCACCTTCGGCTATAGCCTACGAGCAGTACTTC. Its protein is CASSPSAIAYEQYF.

In this sample, this clonotype turned up many times. V is TRBV7-6 and J is TRBJ1-5; possibly TRBD1 for D (6 bases). Germline V gene sequence: CDR1 SGHVS, CDR2 FNYEAQ. The CDR3 runs to 15 residues. V lost 1 base, J lost 5 bases, and 12 bases lay in between. The CDR3 nucleotides read TGTGCCAGCAGCTTAGTGGAGGGGGATGATCAGCCCCAGCATTTT. Translating it yields CASSLVEGDDQPQHF.

This clonotype was seen repeatedly, ten times or more. This rearrangement joins TRBV20-1 to TRBJ2-5; D unresolved. CDR3 length: 14 residues. The germline V gene encodes CDR1 DFQATT and CDR2 SNEGSKA (reference sequence). Trimming shortened V by 0 bases and J by 3 bases, and 11 bases separated the two germline ends. CDR3 DNA: TGCAGTGCTAGAGAATCAGGAGCCAAAGAGACCCAGTACTTC. Translated: CSARESGAKETQYF.

J is TRBJ2-2 and V is TRBV18; 7 positions match TRBD1. This CDR3 region has 15 residues. V was pared by 5 bases and J by 5 bases, with 8 bases of the junction left unmatched. CDR1 is KGHSH and CDR2 is LQKENI in the germline V gene. The CDR3 spells CASSDDRDGTGELFF. CDR3 nucleotides: TGTGCCAGCTCAGACGACAGGGATGGGACCGGGGAGCTGTTTTTT.